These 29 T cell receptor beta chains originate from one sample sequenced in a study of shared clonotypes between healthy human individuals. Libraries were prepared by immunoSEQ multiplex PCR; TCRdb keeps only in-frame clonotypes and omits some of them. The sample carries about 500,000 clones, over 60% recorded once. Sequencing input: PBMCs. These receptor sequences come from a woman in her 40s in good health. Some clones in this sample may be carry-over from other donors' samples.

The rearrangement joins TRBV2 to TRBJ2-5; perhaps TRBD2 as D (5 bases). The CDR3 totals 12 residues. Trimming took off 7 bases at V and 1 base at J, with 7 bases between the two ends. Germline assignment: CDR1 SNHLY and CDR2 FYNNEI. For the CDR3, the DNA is TGTGCCAGCAACGGGGTCCAAGAGACCCAGTACTTC. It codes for CASNGVQETQYF.

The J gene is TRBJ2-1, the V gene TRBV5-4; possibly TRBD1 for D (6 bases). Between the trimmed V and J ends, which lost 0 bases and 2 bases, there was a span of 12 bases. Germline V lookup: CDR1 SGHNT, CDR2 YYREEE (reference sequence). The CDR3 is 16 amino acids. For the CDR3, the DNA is TGTGCCAGCAGCTTGGCGGGACACTCCGCCTACAATGAGCAGTTCTTC. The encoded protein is CASSLAGHSAYNEQFF.

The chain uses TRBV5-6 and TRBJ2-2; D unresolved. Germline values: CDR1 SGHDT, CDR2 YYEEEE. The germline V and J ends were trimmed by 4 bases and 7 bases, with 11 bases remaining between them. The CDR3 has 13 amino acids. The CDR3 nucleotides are TGTGCCAGCAGCATCGGCGCGAACGGGGAGCTGTTTTTT. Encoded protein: CASSIGANGELFF.

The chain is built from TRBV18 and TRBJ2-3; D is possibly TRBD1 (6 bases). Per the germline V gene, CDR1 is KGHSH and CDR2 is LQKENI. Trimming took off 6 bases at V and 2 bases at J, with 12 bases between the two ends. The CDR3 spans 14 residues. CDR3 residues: CASSVDRVTDTQYF. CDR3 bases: TGTGCCAGCTCGGTGGACAGAGTCACAGATACGCAGTATTTT.

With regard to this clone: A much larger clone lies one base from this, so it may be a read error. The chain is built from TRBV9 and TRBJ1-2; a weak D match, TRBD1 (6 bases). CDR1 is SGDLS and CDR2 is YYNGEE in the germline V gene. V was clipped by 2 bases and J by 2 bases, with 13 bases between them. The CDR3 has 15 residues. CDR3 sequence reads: CASSVGGRHNYGYTF. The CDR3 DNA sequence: TGTGCCAGCAGCGTGGGGGGCAGGCACAACTATGGCTACACCTTC.

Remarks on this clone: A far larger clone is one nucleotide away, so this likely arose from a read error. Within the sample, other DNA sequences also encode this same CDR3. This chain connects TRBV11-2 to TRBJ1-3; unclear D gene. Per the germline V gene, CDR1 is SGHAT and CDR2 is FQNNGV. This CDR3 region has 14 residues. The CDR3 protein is CASSSPLLANTIYF. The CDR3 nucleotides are TGTGCCAGCAGCTCCCCCCTATTAGCGAACACCATATACTTT. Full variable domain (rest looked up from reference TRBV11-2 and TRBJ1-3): EAGVAQSPRYKIIEKRQSVAFWCNPISGHATLYWYQQILGQGPKLLIQFQNNGVVDDSQLPKDRFSAERLKGVDSTLKIQPAKLEDSAVYLCASSSPLLANTIYFGEGSWLTVV.

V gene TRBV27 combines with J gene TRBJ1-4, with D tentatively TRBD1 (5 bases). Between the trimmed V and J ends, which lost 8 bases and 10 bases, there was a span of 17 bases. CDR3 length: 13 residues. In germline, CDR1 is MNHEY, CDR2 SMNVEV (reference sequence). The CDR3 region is CASSGGAVGKLFF. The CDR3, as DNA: TGTGCCAGCTCTGGCGGGGCAGTTGGAAAACTGTTTTTT.

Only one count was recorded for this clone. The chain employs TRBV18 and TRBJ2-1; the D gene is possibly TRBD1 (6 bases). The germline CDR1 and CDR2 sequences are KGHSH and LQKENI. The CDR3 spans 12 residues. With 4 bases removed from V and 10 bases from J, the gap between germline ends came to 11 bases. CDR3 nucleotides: TGTGCCAGCTCACTAATAGGACAGGAGCAGTTCTTC. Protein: CASSLIGQEQFF.

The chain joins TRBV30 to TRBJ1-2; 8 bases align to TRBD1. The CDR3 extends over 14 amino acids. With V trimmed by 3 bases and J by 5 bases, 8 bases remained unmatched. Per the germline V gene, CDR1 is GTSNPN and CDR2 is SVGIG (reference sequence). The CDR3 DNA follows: TGTGCCTGGAGGGGGGACAGGAGAGAATATGGCTACACCTTC. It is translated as CAWRGDRREYGYTF.

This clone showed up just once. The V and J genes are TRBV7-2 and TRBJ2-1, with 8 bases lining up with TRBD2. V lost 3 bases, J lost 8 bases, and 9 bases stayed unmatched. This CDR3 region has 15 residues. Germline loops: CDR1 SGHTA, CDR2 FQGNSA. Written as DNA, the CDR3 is TGTGCCAGCAGCTTTGGCGGGAGGCCCGAATATGAGCAGTTCTTC. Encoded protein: CASSFGGRPEYEQFF.

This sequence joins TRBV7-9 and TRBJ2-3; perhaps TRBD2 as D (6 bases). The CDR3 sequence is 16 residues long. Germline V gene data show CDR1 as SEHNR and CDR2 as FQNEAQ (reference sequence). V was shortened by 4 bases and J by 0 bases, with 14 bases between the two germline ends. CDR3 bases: TGTGCCAGCAGCTACTCTGGCGGGGCTAGCACAGATACGCAGTATTTT. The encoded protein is CASSYSGGASTDTQYF.

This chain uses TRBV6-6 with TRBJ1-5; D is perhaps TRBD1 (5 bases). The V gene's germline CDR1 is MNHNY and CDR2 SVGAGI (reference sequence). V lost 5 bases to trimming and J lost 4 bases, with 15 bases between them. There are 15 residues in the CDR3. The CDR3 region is CASSQDGTANQPQHF. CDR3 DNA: TGTGCCAGCAGTCAAGACGGGACGGCGAATCAGCCCCAGCATTTT.

The DNA of the CDR3 is TGCAGCGGGACCCGCCCAACAGGGAGCGATACGCAGTATTTT. It codes for CSGTRPTGSDTQYF. The chain uses TRBV29-1 and TRBJ2-3; D might be TRBD1 (6 bases). This CDR3 spans 14 amino acids. Deletions cut 7 bases from V and 6 bases from J, with 20 bases between. The germline CDR1 and CDR2 sequences are SQVTM and ANQGSEA.

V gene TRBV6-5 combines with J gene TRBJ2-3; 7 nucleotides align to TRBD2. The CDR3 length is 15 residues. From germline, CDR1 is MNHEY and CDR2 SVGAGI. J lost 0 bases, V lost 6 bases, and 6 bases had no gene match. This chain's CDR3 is CASSYSGFSTDTQYF. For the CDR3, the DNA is TGTGCCAGCAGCTATAGCGGGTTTAGCACAGATACGCAGTATTTT.

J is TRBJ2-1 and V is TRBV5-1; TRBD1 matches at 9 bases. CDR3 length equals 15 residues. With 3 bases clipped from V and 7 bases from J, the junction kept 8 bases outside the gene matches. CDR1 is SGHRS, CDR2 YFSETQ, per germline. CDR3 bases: TGCGCCAGCAGCTCTGTGGGACAGGGCGTTAATGAGCAGTTCTTC. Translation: CASSSVGQGVNEQFF.

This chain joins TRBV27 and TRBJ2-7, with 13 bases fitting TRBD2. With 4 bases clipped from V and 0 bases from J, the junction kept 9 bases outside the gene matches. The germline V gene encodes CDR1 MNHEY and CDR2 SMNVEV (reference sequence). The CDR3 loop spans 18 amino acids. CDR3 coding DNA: TGTGCCAGCAGTTCCGGGACTAGCGGGATTCGAAGCTCCTACGAGCAGTACTTC. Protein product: CASSSGTSGIRSSYEQYF.

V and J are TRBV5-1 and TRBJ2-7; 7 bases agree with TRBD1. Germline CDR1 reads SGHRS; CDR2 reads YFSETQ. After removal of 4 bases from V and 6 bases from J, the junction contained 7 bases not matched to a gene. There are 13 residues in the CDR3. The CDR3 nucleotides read TGCGCCAGCAGCGACCGACAGGGCCGCGAGCAGTACTTC. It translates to CASSDRQGREQYF.

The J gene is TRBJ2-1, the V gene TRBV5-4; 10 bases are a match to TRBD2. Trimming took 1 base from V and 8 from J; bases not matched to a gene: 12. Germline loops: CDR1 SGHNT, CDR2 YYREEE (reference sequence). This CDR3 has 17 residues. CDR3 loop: CASSLSGGLAGVDEQFF. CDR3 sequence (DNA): TGTGCCAGCAGCTTGTCGGGGGGTCTAGCGGGAGTCGATGAGCAGTTCTTC.

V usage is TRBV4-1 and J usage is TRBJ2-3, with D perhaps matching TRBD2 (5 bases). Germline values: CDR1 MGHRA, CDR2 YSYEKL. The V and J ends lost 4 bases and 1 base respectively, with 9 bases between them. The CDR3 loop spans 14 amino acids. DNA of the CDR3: TGCGCCAGCAGCCCCGACTACCGCACAGATACGCAGTATTTT. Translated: CASSPDYRTDTQYF.

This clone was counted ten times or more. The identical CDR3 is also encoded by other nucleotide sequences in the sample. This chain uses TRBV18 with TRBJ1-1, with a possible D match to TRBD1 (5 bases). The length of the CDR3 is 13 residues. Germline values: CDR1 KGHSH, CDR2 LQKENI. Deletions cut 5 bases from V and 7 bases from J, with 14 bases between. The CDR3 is CASSGSQDNEAFF. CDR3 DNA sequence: TGTGCCAGCTCAGGATCACAGGATAATGAAGCTTTCTTT.

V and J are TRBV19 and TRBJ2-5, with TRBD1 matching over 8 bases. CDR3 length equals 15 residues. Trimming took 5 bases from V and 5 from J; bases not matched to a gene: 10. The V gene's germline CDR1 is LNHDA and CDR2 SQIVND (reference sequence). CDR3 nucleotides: TGTGCCAGTAGTGTACAAGACAGGGGTTTCGAGACCCAGTACTTC. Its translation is CASSVQDRGFETQYF.

The CDR3 coding sequence is TGTGCCAGCAGTGGAGAGCGGGAGCGGTCCTACGAGCAGTACTTC. It yields the protein CASSGERERSYEQYF. The chain has TRBV28 and TRBJ2-7; 8 nucleotides align to TRBD2. The CDR3 has 15 amino acids. With 5 bases clipped from V and 1 base from J, the junction kept 7 bases outside the gene matches. Germline V gene sequence: CDR1 MDHEN, CDR2 SYDVKM.

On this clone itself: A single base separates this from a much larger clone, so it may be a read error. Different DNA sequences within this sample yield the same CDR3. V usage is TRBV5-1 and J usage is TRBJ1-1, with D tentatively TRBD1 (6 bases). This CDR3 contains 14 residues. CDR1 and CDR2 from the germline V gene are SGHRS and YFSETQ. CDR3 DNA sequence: TGCGCCAGCAGCTTGGCGGGGGGCTACACTGAAGCTTTCTTC. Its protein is CASSLAGGYTEAFF.

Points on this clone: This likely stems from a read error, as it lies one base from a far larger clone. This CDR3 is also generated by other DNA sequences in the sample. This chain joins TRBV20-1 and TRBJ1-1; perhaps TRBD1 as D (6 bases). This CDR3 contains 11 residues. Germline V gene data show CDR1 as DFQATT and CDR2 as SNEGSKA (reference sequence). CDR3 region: CSHRENTEAFF. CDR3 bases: TGCAGTCACAGGGAGAACACTGAAGCTTTTTTT.

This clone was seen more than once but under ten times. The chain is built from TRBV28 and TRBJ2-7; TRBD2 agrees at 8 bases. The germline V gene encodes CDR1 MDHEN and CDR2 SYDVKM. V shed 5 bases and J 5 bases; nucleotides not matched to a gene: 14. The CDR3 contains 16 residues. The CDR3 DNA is TGTGCCAGCAGTCTGTCATCGGGAGGGCCTCTCCACGAGCAGTACTTC. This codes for CASSLSSGGPLHEQYF.

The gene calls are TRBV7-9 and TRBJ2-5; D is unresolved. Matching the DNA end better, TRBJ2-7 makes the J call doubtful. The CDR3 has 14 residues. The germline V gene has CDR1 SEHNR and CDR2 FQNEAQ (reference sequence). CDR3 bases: TGTGCCAGCAGCTTAGGACCATGGGGTTACGAGCAGTACTTC. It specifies CASSLGPWGYEQYF.

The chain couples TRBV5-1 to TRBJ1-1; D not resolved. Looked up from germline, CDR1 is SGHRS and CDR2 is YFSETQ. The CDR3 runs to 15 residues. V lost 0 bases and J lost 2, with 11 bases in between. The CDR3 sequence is CASSLAAAGNTEAFF. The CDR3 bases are TGCGCCAGCAGCTTGGCCGCGGCCGGTAACACTGAAGCTTTCTTT.

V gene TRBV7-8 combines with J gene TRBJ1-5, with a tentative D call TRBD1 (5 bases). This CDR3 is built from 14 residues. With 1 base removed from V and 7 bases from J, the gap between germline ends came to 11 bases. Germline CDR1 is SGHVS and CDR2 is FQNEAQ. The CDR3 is CASSLGRADQPQHF. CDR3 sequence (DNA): TGTGCCAGCAGCTTAGGCAGGGCGGACCAGCCCCAGCATTTT.

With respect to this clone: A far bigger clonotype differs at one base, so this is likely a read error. The CDR3 coding sequence is TGTGCCAGCAGCCCAAGAAGGGAGCGGTACTTC. Amino acid sequence: CASSPRRERYF. This chain joins TRBV7-3 and TRBJ2-4; D is perhaps TRBD2 (5 bases). This CDR3 is built from 11 residues. Germline V gives CDR1 SGHTA, CDR2 FQGTGA. V was trimmed by 5 bases and J by 15 bases, leaving 14 bases between them.